This is a list of T cell receptor beta chains from one sample in a study of shared clonotypes between healthy human individuals. Clones were read by immunoSEQ multiplex PCR, and TCRdb kept only the in-frame ones, dropping some. The sample lists hundreds of thousands of clones, more than 85% seen once, with approximately 25% in the top ten. The source material was naive CD8+ T cells sorted from blood. These receptors all come from a young man in good health. The CDR3 runs from the conserved cysteine through the conserved F or W. Fields, in order: D gene, V gene, J gene, clone size, CDR3 protein, CDR3 DNA. D genes are given only for firm matches. Clone size is not always given. Where it is, it says once, few, many or a class for expanded clones.

d_gene: TRBD2; v_gene: TRBV19; j_gene: TRBJ2-7; abundance: once; CDR3aa: CASSFLAGGYYEQYF; CDR3nt: TGTGCCAGTAGTTTTCTAGCGGGAGGTTACTACGAGCAGTACTTC
d_gene: -; v_gene: TRBV9; j_gene: TRBJ2-5; abundance: -; CDR3aa: CASAQGYQETQYF; CDR3nt: TGTGCCAGCGCTCAGGGGTACCAAGAGACCCAGTACTTC
d_gene: TRBD1; v_gene: TRBV18; j_gene: TRBJ2-7; abundance: -; CDR3aa: CASSLDRGDNEQYF; CDR3nt: TGTGCCAGCTCACTGGACAGGGGAGACAACGAGCAGTACTTC
d_gene: TRBD1; v_gene: TRBV29-1; j_gene: TRBJ2-7; abundance: -; CDR3aa: CSVEDSGTGGRIAYEQYF; CDR3nt: TGCAGCGTTGAAGATTCGGGGACAGGGGGCCGGATAGCCTACGAGCAGTACTTC
d_gene: TRBD2; v_gene: TRBV6-1; j_gene: TRBJ2-3; abundance: -; CDR3aa: CASSEWTSGSTDTQYF; CDR3nt: TGTGCCAGCAGTGAATGGACTAGCGGGAGTACAGATACGCAGTATTTT
d_gene: -; v_gene: TRBV2; j_gene: TRBJ2-3; abundance: -; CDR3aa: CASSELMEPTDTQYF; CDR3nt: TGTGCCAGCAGTGAACTTATGGAGCCCACAGATACGCAGTATTTT
d_gene: TRBD1; v_gene: TRBV23-1; j_gene: TRBJ1-4; abundance: -; CDR3aa: CASSLCRTGVCEKLFF; CDR3nt: TGCGCCAGCAGTCTGTGCCGGACAGGGGTTTGTGAAAAACTGTTTTTT
d_gene: TRBD1; v_gene: TRBV11-2; j_gene: TRBJ2-7; abundance: -; CDR3aa: CASSLGTGRHEQYF; CDR3nt: TGTGCCAGCAGCTTAGGGACAGGGCGCCACGAGCAGTACTTC
d_gene: TRBD1; v_gene: TRBV10-3; j_gene: TRBJ2-7; abundance: -; CDR3aa: CAIRGLGQETYEQYF; CDR3nt: TGTGCCATCAGAGGATTAGGACAGGAGACCTACGAGCAGTACTTC
d_gene: -; v_gene: TRBV28; j_gene: TRBJ1-1; abundance: -; CDR3aa: CASSLKGDLLWTEAFF; CDR3nt: TGTGCCAGCAGTTTAAAGGGGGACCTTCTATGGACTGAAGCTTTCTTT
d_gene: -; v_gene: TRBV5-6; j_gene: TRBJ2-3; abundance: -; CDR3aa: CASSRGSSTDTQYF; CDR3nt: TGTGCCAGCAGTCGGGGATCTAGCACAGATACGCAGTATTTT
d_gene: -; v_gene: TRBV7-2; j_gene: TRBJ2-5; abundance: -; CDR3aa: CASSLAPGRPQETQYF; CDR3nt: TGTGCCAGCAGCTTAGCACCAGGGAGGCCACAAGAGACCCAGTACTTC
d_gene: -; v_gene: TRBV15; j_gene: TRBJ2-7; abundance: -; CDR3aa: CATSRVGGVSYEQYF; CDR3nt: TGTGCCACCAGCAGAGTAGGCGGGGTATCCTACGAGCAGTACTTC
d_gene: TRBD1; v_gene: TRBV29-1; j_gene: TRBJ2-1; abundance: -; CDR3aa: CSTGQGPYNEQFF; CDR3nt: TGCAGCACGGGACAGGGGCCCTACAATGAGCAGTTCTTC
d_gene: TRBD1; v_gene: TRBV7-9; j_gene: TRBJ2-1; abundance: -; CDR3aa: CASTRTGPNEQFF; CDR3nt: TGTGCCAGCACTCGGACAGGCCCCAATGAGCAGTTCTTC
d_gene: -; v_gene: TRBV6-1; j_gene: TRBJ2-7; abundance: once; CDR3aa: CASSEAEVGGYYEQYF; CDR3nt: TGTGCCAGCAGTGAAGCGGAGGTAGGGGGGTACTACGAGCAGTACTTC
d_gene: -; v_gene: TRBV10-3; j_gene: TRBJ2-5; abundance: -; CDR3aa: CAISEGATQYF; CDR3nt: TGTGCCATCAGTGAGGGGGCAACCCAGTACTTC
d_gene: -; v_gene: TRBV14; j_gene: TRBJ2-2; abundance: -; CDR3aa: CASSQNGLGSGELFF; CDR3nt: TGTGCCAGCAGCCAAAATGGCCTTGGTAGCGGGGAGCTGTTTTTT
d_gene: TRBD2; v_gene: TRBV27; j_gene: TRBJ2-1; abundance: once; CDR3aa: CASSPSGRNNEQFF; CDR3nt: TGTGCCAGCAGTCCTAGCGGGAGGAACAATGAGCAGTTCTTC
d_gene: TRBD2; v_gene: TRBV5-4; j_gene: TRBJ2-5; abundance: -; CDR3aa: CASSGEGLETQYF; CDR3nt: TGTGCCAGCAGCGGGGAGGGGTTGGAGACCCAGTACTTC
d_gene: -; v_gene: TRBV15; j_gene: TRBJ1-5; abundance: -; CDR3aa: CATSTVGHQPQHF; CDR3nt: TGTGCCACCAGCACGGTGGGCCATCAGCCCCAGCATTTT
d_gene: -; v_gene: TRBV29-1; j_gene: TRBJ2-7; abundance: once; CDR3aa: CSLSRGGFPYYEQYF; CDR3nt: TGCAGCCTCTCGAGGGGGGGTTTCCCCTACTACGAGCAGTACTTC
d_gene: -; v_gene: TRBV12-2; j_gene: TRBJ2-7; abundance: once; CDR3aa: CASRLAIQESEQYF; CDR3nt: TGTGCAAGTCGCTTAGCGATTCAAGAGTCCGAGCAGTACTTC
d_gene: -; v_gene: TRBV5-6; j_gene: TRBJ2-7; abundance: -; CDR3aa: CASSLQNSYEQYF; CDR3nt: TGTGCCAGCAGCTTGCAGAACTCCTACGAGCAGTACTTC
d_gene: TRBD2; v_gene: TRBV4-2; j_gene: TRBJ2-3; abundance: -; CDR3aa: CASSQVMGLEVADTQYF; CDR3nt: TGTGCCAGCAGCCAAGTAATGGGACTAGAAGTCGCAGATACGCAGTATTTT
d_gene: -; v_gene: TRBV18; j_gene: TRBJ2-1; abundance: -; CDR3aa: CASSPGTRDEQFF; CDR3nt: TGTGCCAGCTCACCAGGCACGCGTGATGAGCAGTTCTTC
d_gene: -; v_gene: TRBV6-1; j_gene: TRBJ1-5; abundance: -; CDR3aa: CASSEPGDSNQPQHF; CDR3nt: TGTGCCAGCAGTGAGCCCGGGGATAGCAATCAGCCCCAGCATTTT
d_gene: -; v_gene: TRBV5-5; j_gene: TRBJ1-5; abundance: -; CDR3aa: CASSLAGGLEPQHF; CDR3nt: TGTGCCAGCAGCTTGGCCGGGGGCCTGGAGCCCCAGCATTTT
d_gene: -; v_gene: TRBV11-2; j_gene: TRBJ1-5; abundance: many; CDR3aa: CASSLWGDQPQHF; CDR3nt: TGTGCCAGCAGCTTATGGGGGGATCAGCCCCAGCATTTT